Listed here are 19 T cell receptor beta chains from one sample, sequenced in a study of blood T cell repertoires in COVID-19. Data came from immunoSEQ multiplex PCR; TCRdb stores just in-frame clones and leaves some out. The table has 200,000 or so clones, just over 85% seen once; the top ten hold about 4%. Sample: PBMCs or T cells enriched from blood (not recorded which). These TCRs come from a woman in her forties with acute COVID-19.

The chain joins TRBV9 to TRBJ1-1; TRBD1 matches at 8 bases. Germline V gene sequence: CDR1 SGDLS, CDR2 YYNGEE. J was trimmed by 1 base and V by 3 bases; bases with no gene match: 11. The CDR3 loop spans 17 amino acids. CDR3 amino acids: CASSADRGVGQNTEAFF. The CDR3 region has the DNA TGTGCCAGCAGCGCCGACAGGGGCGTTGGCCAGAACACTGAAGCTTTCTTT. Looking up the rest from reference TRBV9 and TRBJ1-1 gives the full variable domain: DSGVTQTPKHLITATGQRVTLRCSPRSGDLSVYWYQQSLDQGLQFLIQYYNGEERAKGNILERFSAQQFPDLHSELNLSSLELGDSALYFCASSADRGVGQNTEAFFGQGTRLTVV.

The CDR3 is CASSLEGQDSYEQYF. The CDR3 DNA reads as TGTGCCAGCAGCTTAGAAGGACAGGACTCCTACGAGCAGTACTTC. V usage is TRBV7-9 and J usage is TRBJ2-7, with 7 bases identical to TRBD1. Germline CDR1 reads SEHNR; CDR2 reads FQNEAQ (reference sequence). The CDR3 covers 15 residues. V shed 1 base and J 0 bases; nucleotides not matched to a gene: 3.

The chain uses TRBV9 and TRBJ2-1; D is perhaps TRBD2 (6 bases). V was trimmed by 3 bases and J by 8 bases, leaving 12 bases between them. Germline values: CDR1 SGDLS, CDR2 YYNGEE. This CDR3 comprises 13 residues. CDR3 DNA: TGTGCCAGCAGCGCCAAGACTAGGGATGAGCAGTTCTTC. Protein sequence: CASSAKTRDEQFF.

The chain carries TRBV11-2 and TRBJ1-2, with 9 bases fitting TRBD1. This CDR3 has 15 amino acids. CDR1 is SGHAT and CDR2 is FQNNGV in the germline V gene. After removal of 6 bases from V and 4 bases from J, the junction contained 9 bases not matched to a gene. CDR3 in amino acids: CASSPPGQGRYGYTF. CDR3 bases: TGTGCCAGCAGTCCTCCGGGACAGGGACGCTATGGCTACACCTTC.

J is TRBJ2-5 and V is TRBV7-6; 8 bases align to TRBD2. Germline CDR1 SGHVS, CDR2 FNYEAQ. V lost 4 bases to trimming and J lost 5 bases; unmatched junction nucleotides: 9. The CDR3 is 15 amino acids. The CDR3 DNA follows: TGTGCCAGCAGCTGGGGACTAGTGTTAGGGGAGACCCAGTACTTC. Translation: CASSWGLVLGETQYF.

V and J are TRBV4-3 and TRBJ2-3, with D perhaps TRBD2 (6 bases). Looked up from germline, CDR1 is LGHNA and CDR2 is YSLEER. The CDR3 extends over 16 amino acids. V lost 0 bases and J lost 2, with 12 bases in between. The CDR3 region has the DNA TGCGCCAGCAGCCAAGATGCAGCGGGCCCCACAGATACGCAGTATTTT. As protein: CASSQDAAGPTDTQYF.

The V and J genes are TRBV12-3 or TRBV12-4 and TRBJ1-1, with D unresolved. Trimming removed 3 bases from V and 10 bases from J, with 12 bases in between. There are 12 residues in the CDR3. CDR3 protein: CASSFGGVRAFF. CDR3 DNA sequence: TGTGCCAGCAGTTTTGGTGGAGTCAGAGCTTTCTTT.

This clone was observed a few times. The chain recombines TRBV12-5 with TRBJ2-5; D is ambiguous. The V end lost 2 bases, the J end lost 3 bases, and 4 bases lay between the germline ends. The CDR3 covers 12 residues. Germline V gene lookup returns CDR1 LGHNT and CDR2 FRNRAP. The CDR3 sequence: CASGLLKETQYF. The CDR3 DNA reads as TGTGCTAGTGGTTTGTTAAAAGAGACCCAGTACTTC.

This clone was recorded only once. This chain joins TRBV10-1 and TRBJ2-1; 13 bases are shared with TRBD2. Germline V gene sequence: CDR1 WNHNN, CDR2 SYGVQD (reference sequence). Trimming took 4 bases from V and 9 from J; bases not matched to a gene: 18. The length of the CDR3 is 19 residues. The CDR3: CASSAGLAGARNPSGEQFF. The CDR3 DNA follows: TGCGCCAGCAGTGCCGGACTAGCGGGGGCCCGAAATCCCTCGGGTGAGCAGTTCTTC.

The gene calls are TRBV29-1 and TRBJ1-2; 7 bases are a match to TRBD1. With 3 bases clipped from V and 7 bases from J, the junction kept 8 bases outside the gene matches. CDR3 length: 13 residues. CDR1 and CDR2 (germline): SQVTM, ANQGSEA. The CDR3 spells CSVDRQGVTGYTF. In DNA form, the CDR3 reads TGCAGCGTTGATCGGCAGGGGGTGACTGGCTACACCTTC.

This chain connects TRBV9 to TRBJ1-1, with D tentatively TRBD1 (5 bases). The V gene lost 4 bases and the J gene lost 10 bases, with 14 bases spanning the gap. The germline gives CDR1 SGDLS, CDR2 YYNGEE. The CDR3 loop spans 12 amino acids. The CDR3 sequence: CASSPDLGGAFF. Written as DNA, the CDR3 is TGTGCCAGCAGCCCGGACCTCGGGGGAGCTTTCTTT.

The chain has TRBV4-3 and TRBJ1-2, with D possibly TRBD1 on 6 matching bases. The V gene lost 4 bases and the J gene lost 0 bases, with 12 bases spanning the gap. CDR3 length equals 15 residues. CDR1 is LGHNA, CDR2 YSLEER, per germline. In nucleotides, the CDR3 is TGCGCCAGCAGCCGGCGGACAGCCTCTAACTATGGCTACACCTTC. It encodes CASSRRTASNYGYTF.

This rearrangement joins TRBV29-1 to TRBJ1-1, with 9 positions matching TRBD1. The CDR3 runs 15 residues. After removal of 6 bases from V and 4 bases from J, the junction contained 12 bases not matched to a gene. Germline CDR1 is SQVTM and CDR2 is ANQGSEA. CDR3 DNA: TGCAGCGTGGCCGCTCATGGGACAGGGTCCACTGAAGCTTTCTTT. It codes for CSVAAHGTGSTEAFF.

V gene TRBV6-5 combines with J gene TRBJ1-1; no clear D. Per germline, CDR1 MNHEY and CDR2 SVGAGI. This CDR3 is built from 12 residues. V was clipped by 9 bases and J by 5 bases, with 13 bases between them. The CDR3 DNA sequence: TGTGCCAGTGCGGAGGACGGGACTGAAGCTTTCTTT. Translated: CASAEDGTEAFF.

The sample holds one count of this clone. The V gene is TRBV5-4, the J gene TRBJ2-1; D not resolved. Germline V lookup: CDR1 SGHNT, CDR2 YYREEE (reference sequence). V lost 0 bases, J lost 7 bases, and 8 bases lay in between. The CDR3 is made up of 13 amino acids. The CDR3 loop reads CASSLAGENEQFF. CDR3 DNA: TGTGCCAGCAGCTTGGCCGGTGAGAATGAGCAGTTCTTC.

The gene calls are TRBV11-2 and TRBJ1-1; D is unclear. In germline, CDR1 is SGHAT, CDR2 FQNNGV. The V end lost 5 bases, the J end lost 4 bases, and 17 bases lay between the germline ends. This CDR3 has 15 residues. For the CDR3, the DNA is TGTGCCAGCAGCCCTCGTCCGGGAGTCGGCACTGAAGCTTTCTTT. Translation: CASSPRPGVGTEAFF.

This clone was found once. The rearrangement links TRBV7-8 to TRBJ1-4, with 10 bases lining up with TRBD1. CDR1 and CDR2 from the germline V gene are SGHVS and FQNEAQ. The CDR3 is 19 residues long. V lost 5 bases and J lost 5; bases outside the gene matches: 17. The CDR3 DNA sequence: TGTGCCAGCAGCCCCGCCGGGACAGGGGATATATCGAGGAATGAAAAACTGTTTTTT. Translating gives CASSPAGTGDISRNEKLFF.

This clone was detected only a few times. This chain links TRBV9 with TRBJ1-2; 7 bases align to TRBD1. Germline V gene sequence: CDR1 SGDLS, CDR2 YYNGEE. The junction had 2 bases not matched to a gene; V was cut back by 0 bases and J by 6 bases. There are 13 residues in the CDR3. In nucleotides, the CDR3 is TGTGCCAGCAGCGTAGAGGGGGCGGATGGCTACACCTTC. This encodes CASSVEGADGYTF.

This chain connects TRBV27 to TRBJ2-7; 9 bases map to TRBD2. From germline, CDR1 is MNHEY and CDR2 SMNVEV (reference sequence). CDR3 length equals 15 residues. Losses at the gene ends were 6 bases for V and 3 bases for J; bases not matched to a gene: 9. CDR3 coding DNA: TGTGCCAGCAGGCCGCTAGCGGGGAACGACTACGAGCAGTACTTC. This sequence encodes CASRPLAGNDYEQYF.